The 24 T cell receptor beta chains in this list originate from one sample, sequenced in a study of cytomegalovirus exposure and HLA in healthy donors. Primers included in the PCR were 60 Vbeta and 13 Jbeta primers. Clones were sequenced by immunoSEQ multiplex PCR, and TCRdb holds only the in-frame ones, with some missing. There are about 130,000 clones in the sample; 76% occur only once, and 3.1% lies in the top ten. Sequenced input: PBMCs. The receptors come from a man aged 35 to 55 in good health and CMV-seronegative.

The V gene is TRBV5-1, the J gene TRBJ1-4; TRBD1 matches at 7 bases. The V gene's germline CDR1 is SGHRS and CDR2 YFSETQ. Trimming cost V 0 bases and J 5 bases; bases outside gene matches: 1. The length of the CDR3 is 14 residues. CDR3 amino acids: CASSLDRGNEKLFF. The CDR3 DNA sequence: TGCGCCAGCAGCTTGGACAGGGGAAATGAAAAACTGTTTTTT.

CDR3 sequence: CASSLSGPEQYF. Here the CDR3 DNA reads TGTGCCAGCAGCTTATCAGGGCCCGAGCAGTACTTC. This chain joins TRBV11-2 and TRBJ2-7; possibly TRBD1 for D (5 bases). The CDR3 consists of 12 residues. The V and J ends lost 2 bases and 6 bases respectively, with 8 bases between them. Germline values: CDR1 SGHAT, CDR2 FQNNGV. Full variable domain (outside the CDR3, taken from reference TRBV11-2 and TRBJ2-7): EAGVAQSPRYKIIEKRQSVAFWCNPISGHATLYWYQQILGQGPKLLIQFQNNGVVDDSQLPKDRFSAERLKGVDSTLKIQPAKLEDSAVYLCASSLSGPEQYFGPGTRLTVT.

The chain recombines TRBV25-1 with TRBJ2-4, with TRBD1 matching over 10 bases. The length of the CDR3 is 17 residues. V shed 3 bases and J 2 bases; nucleotides not matched to a gene: 7. The germline gives CDR1 MGHDK, CDR2 SYGVNS. The DNA of the CDR3 is TGTGCCAGCAGTGACCCGGACAGGGGGGGATCCAAAAACATTCAGTACTTC. Translation: CASSDPDRGGSKNIQYF. The complete variable domain, with remaining parts taken from reference TRBV25-1 and TRBJ2-4, reads EADIYQTPRYLVIGTGKKITLECSQTMGHDKMYWYQQDPGMELHLIHYSYGVNSTEKGDLSSESTVSRIRTEHFPLTLESARPSHTSQYLCASSDPDRGGSKNIQYFGAGTRLSVL.

The table lists this clone with a count of one. V is TRBV19 and J is TRBJ1-5, with 8 bases that match TRBD1. The CDR3 contains 14 residues. Germline loops: CDR1 LNHDA, CDR2 SQIVND (reference sequence). J gave up 6 bases and V 2 bases, and 3 bases lay outside the gene matches. The CDR3 DNA reads TGTGCCAGTAGTATACAGGGGGCATCTCAGCCCCAGCATTTT. It specifies CASSIQGASQPQHF.

CDR3 bases: TGTGCCAGCAGTGAAACTTCTGGGGCCAACGTCCTGACTTTC. Protein product: CASSETSGANVLTF. This chain connects TRBV6-1 to TRBJ2-6; D not resolved. With 2 bases removed from V and 1 base from J, the gap between germline ends came to 3 bases. CDR1 MNHNS and CDR2 SASEGT come from the germline V gene. The CDR3 loop spans 14 amino acids.

CDR3 bases: TGCGCCAGCAGCTCCAGCTACGAGCAGTACTTC. Translation gives CASSSSYEQYF. This rearrangement joins TRBV4-3 to TRBJ2-7; no definite D call. Germline V lookup: CDR1 LGHNA, CDR2 YSLEER. Between the trimmed V and J ends, which lost 5 bases and 3 bases, there was a span of 5 bases. The CDR3 loop spans 11 amino acids.

J is TRBJ1-5 and V is TRBV7-8; 8 nucleotides align to TRBD1. The CDR3 totals 16 residues. The germline V gene has CDR1 SGHVS and CDR2 FQNEAQ. J was trimmed by 3 bases and V by 5 bases; bases with no gene match: 9. The CDR3 DNA reads as TGTGCCAGCAGCCAAGCCGGACAGGGACCCAATCAGCCCCAGCATTTT. It specifies CASSQAGQGPNQPQHF. The full variable domain, in which reference TRBV7-8 and TRBJ1-5 provide the parts outside the CDR3, is GAGVSQSPRYKVAKRGQDVALRCDPISGHVSLFWYQQALGQGPEFLTYFQNEAQLDKSGLPSDRFFAERPEGSVSTLKIQRTQQEDSAVYLCASSQAGQGPNQPQHFGDGTRLSIL.

This chain joins TRBV30 and TRBJ2-7, with D tentatively TRBD1 (6 bases). The germline V gene encodes CDR1 GTSNPN and CDR2 SVGIG (reference sequence). The CDR3 is 11 residues long. Trimming pared 0 bases from V and 12 bases from J, leaving 12 bases between. CDR3 bases: TGTGCCTGGAGTGTACTGGCAGGGGTGTACTTC. It translates to CAWSVLAGVYF.

V usage is TRBV7-6 and J usage is TRBJ1-2, with 7 bases aligning to TRBD1. Trimming cost V 5 bases and J 0 bases; bases outside gene matches: 3. The CDR3 covers 14 residues. CDR1 is SGHVS and CDR2 is FNYEAQ in the germline V gene. Written as DNA, the CDR3 is TGTGCCAGCAGCACCGGGACAGCTAACTATGGCTACACCTTC. This sequence encodes CASSTGTANYGYTF.

This clone was seen a handful of times. The genes are TRBV28 and TRBJ1-1, with D perhaps TRBD1 (5 bases). CDR1 is MDHEN and CDR2 is SYDVKM in the germline V gene. The CDR3 contains 9 residues. Trimming shortened V by 9 bases and J by 8 bases, and 7 bases separated the two germline ends. CDR3 protein: CASGGEAFF. The CDR3 nucleotides are TGTGCCAGTGGGGGGGAAGCTTTCTTT. Combining the CDR3 with reference TRBV28 and TRBJ1-1 gives the whole variable domain DVKVTQSSRYLVKRTGEKVFLECVQDMDHENMFWYRQDPGLGLRLIYFSYDVKMKEKGDIPEGYSVSREKKERFSLILESASTNQTSMYLCASGGEAFFGQGTRLTVV.

The V call is TRBV19, the J call TRBJ1-5; possibly TRBD1 for D (5 bases). Germline values: CDR1 LNHDA, CDR2 SQIVND (reference sequence). This CDR3 region has 13 residues. V was cut by 7 bases and J by 9 bases, with 16 bases left in between. CDR3 sequence reads: CASMSRESGPQHF. CDR3 sequence (DNA): TGTGCCAGTATGAGCAGGGAAAGTGGGCCCCAGCATTTT.

V and J are TRBV27 and TRBJ2-1, with 8 bases that match TRBD1. Germline CDR1 MNHEY, CDR2 SMNVEV (reference sequence). The ends lost 6 bases at V and 7 bases at J; junction bases unmatched: 5. The CDR3 is made up of 13 amino acids. The CDR3: CASRTGAVNEQFF. DNA of the CDR3: TGTGCCAGCAGGACAGGGGCGGTTAATGAGCAGTTCTTC.

This clone was recorded once. The rearrangement uses TRBV19 and TRBJ2-7, with TRBD2 as a possible D gene (6 bases). CDR1 LNHDA and CDR2 SQIVND come from the germline V gene (reference sequence). The length of the CDR3 is 14 residues. The germline V and J ends were trimmed by 5 bases and 2 bases, with 13 bases remaining between them. CDR3 residues: CASSPGTAAYEQYF. CDR3 DNA sequence: TGTGCCAGTAGTCCGGGGACTGCAGCCTACGAGCAGTACTTC.

This clone was detected once. The CDR3 DNA is TGTGCCAGCAGCTTAGAGGTCGGGGGGCGGTCAAGCTCCTACGAGCAGTACTTC. Residues: CASSLEVGGRSSSYEQYF. The chain carries TRBV7-8 and TRBJ2-7, with a weak D call TRBD2 (7 bases). The V gene's germline CDR1 is SGHVS and CDR2 FQNEAQ. This CDR3 has 18 amino acids. V was cut by 1 base and J by 0 bases, with 19 bases left in between.

The J gene is TRBJ2-5, the V gene TRBV5-1, with D perhaps matching TRBD2 (5 bases). Germline assignment: CDR1 SGHRS and CDR2 YFSETQ. The CDR3 runs 14 residues. V lost 0 bases, J lost 5 bases, and 11 bases lay in between. This CDR3 is CASSLAVREETQYF. The CDR3 DNA reads TGCGCCAGCAGCTTGGCCGTAAGGGAGGAGACCCAGTACTTC.

V and J are TRBV6-6 and TRBJ2-7; the match to TRBD1 covers 8 bases. The ends lost 2 bases at V and 9 bases at J; junction bases unmatched: 15. Germline V gives CDR1 MNHNY, CDR2 SVGAGI (reference sequence). The CDR3 has 16 residues. Here the CDR3 DNA reads TGTGCCAGCAGTTACCCCTACCGGGACAGGATCTCCGGGCAGTACTTC. Translating gives CASSYPYRDRISGQYF.

The CDR3: CASSTRTSGGGADTQYF. The CDR3 DNA is TGTGCCAGCAGCACTCGGACTAGCGGGGGGGGAGCAGATACGCAGTATTTT. This chain joins TRBV5-8 and TRBJ2-3; TRBD2 matches 15 bases. The germline V gene encodes CDR1 SGHTS and CDR2 YDEGEE. This CDR3 is built from 17 residues. Trimming at V came to 4 bases and at J to 4 bases, leaving 7 bases not matched to a gene. Based on the CDR3 plus reference TRBV5-8 and TRBJ2-3, the full variable domain is EAGVTQSPTHLIKTRGQQATLRCSPISGHTSVYWYQQALGLGLQFLLWYDEGEERNRGNFPPRFSGRQFPNYSSELNVNALELEDSALYLCASSTRTSGGGADTQYFGPGTRLTVL.

The chain employs TRBV6-5 and TRBJ2-2, with a possible D match to TRBD2 (6 bases). Germline CDR1 MNHEY, CDR2 SVGAGI. V lost 2 bases, J lost 4 bases, and 11 bases lay in between. CDR3 length: 15 amino acids. CDR3 in DNA: TGTGCCAGCAGTTACGTAGCGGCCGGCACCGGGGAGCTGTTTTTT. It yields the protein CASSYVAAGTGELFF.

The V call is TRBV6-1, the J call TRBJ2-2; weak D call: TRBD2 (6 bases). The CDR3 contains 13 residues. V lost 4 bases and J 8 bases, leaving 11 bases between the germline ends. The germline gives CDR1 MNHNS, CDR2 SASEGT. DNA of the CDR3: TGTGCCAGCAGTGTGACTAGTTTTGGGGAGCTGTTTTTT. It translates to CASSVTSFGELFF.

There are a few counts of this clone. V usage is TRBV5-3 and J usage is TRBJ1-5; 9 bases align to TRBD1. TRBV5-3 is marked as an open reading frame, function uncertain. This CDR3 is 18 amino acids long. Losses at the gene ends were 0 bases for V and 1 base for J; bases not matched to a gene: 8. Here the CDR3 DNA reads TGTGCCAGAAGCTTGGGTGTACAGGGGGCCCCGAGCAATCAGCCCCAGCATTTT. Translation gives CARSLGVQGAPSNQPQHF.

The chain uses TRBV28 and TRBJ1-2, with TRBD1 as a possible D gene (6 bases). Trimming stripped 2 bases from V and 2 bases from J, with 6 bases between. The V gene's germline CDR1 is MDHEN and CDR2 SYDVKM. This CDR3 spans 13 amino acids. The CDR3 sequence is CASSLGGNYGYTF. Here the CDR3 DNA reads TGTGCCAGCAGTTTAGGGGGCAACTATGGCTACACCTTC.

This chain joins TRBV9 and TRBJ1-6, with 7 bases that match TRBD1. Germline V lookup: CDR1 SGDLS, CDR2 YYNGEE. The trim removed 3 bases at V and 10 bases at J, leaving 7 bases unmatched. This CDR3 spans 14 amino acids. The CDR3 here is CASSAQTGYSPLHF. CDR3 bases: TGTGCCAGCAGCGCACAGACAGGGTACTCACCCCTCCACTTT.

In this sample, this clone turned up a few times. V is TRBV5-1 and J is TRBJ2-5, with 13 positions matching TRBD2. CDR3 length: 16 residues. J gave up 2 bases and V 4 bases, and 5 bases lay outside the gene matches. Germline values: CDR1 SGHRS, CDR2 YFSETQ. In nucleotides, the CDR3 is TGCGCCAGCAGCCCCCTACTAGCGGGGGGGCAAGAGACCCAGTACTTC. This sequence encodes CASSPLLAGGQETQYF.

This chain links TRBV10-3 with TRBJ2-3; 8 nucleotides match TRBD2. The junction had 7 bases not matched to a gene; V was cut back by 6 bases and J by 5 bases. The germline V gene encodes CDR1 ENHRY and CDR2 SYGVKD. The CDR3 runs to 14 residues. CDR3 DNA sequence: TGTGCCATCAGGTCCAGCGGGAGTCAAGATACGCAGTATTTT. This translates into CAIRSSGSQDTQYF.